This T cell receptor (beta chain) derives from a study of technical replicates of blood from a handful of donors. Sequencing was performed with immunoSEQ multiplex PCR; in TCRdb, only in-frame clones are kept and a portion is missing. The sample holds 80,000 to 95,000 clones, 96% seen once. The germline V gene has CDR1 SGHNT and CDR2 YYREEE (reference sequence). Losses at the gene ends were 2 bases for V and 4 bases for J; bases not matched to a gene: 8. The CDR3 is 16 amino acids. V and J are TRBV5-4 and TRBJ2-1; 8 nucleotides match TRBD2. Sequenced material: T cells isolated from PBMCs. The receptor was isolated from a human donor in good health. In nucleotides, the CDR3 is TGTGCCAGCAGCTTAGGAGGAACTAGCGGATACAATGAGCAGTTCTTC. Translated, it gives CASSLGGTSGYNEQFF.